The present entry profiles one TCR beta chain with its context. PCR was performed a second time for about 7 to 11 cycles using a sample-barcoded 5' primer and a J-beta primer mix. Each of the cDNA molecules was tagged by a template-switch adaptor with 12 random nucleotides. TCRdb reprocessed the 5' RACE reads via MiXCR and lists one record per CDR3 protein. This table holds approximately 800,000 distinct CDR3 sequences, less than 80% found once. The data are from a study of blood T cells in healthy people across ages. CDR1 and CDR2 (germline): SGHVS, FNYEAQ. The J segment lost 9 bases and the V segment lost 1 base, leaving 10 bases of the junction unmatched. The CDR3 spans 16 residues.

The V call is TRBV7-6, the J call TRBJ2-1; 9 bases line up with TRBD1. This clonotype was sampled from a man aged 25-45 years in good health. Sample: blood. The CDR3, as DNA: TGTGCCAGCAGCTTAGATTGGACAGGGGCTGGTGTTGAGCAGTTCTTC. Translation: CASSLDWTGAGVEQFF.